Listed here are 8 T cell receptor beta chains from one sample, sequenced in a study of siplizumab effects on memory and regulatory T cells. This table comes from immunoSEQ multiplex PCR, and its TCRdb copy is limited to in-frame clones, with some not included. The sample carries around 94,000 clones, about 94% recorded once. What was sequenced was CD4+ T cells sorted from blood. These receptors originate from a human donor in good health.

This chain connects TRBV28 to TRBJ2-1; 9 nucleotides agree with TRBD2. CDR1 MDHEN and CDR2 SYDVKM come from the germline V gene. The CDR3 totals 14 residues. J was trimmed by 7 bases and V by 6 bases; bases with no gene match: 7. The CDR3: CASSGTSSGNEQFF. CDR3 sequence (DNA): TGTGCCAGCAGCGGGACTAGCTCGGGGAATGAGCAGTTCTTC.

The rearrangement links TRBV7-2 to TRBJ2-7; 8 bases fit TRBD1. V shed 4 bases and J 3 bases; nucleotides not matched to a gene: 8. Looked up from germline, CDR1 is SGHTA and CDR2 is FQGNSA. The CDR3 is 15 residues long. CDR3: CASSSRRTGNYEQYF. The CDR3 DNA follows: TGTGCCAGCAGCTCACGGCGGACAGGGAACTACGAGCAGTACTTC.

The chain couples TRBV19 to TRBJ2-1; 7 bases map to TRBD1. The CDR3 contains 14 residues. Trimming at V came to 9 bases and at J to 5 bases, leaving 10 bases not matched to a gene. CDR1 is LNHDA and CDR2 is SQIVND in the germline V gene (reference sequence). CDR3: CASKRRGQHNEQFF. The DNA for the CDR3 is TGTGCCAGCAAGCGTCGGGGACAGCACAATGAGCAGTTCTTC.

The J gene is TRBJ1-1, the V gene TRBV6-6; the D is unclear. The germline CDR1 and CDR2 sequences are MNHNY and SVGAGI (reference sequence). The ends were cut back, 3 bases at V and 4 bases at J, with 6 bases in the middle. The CDR3 length is 12 residues. The CDR3 loop is CASSYYGTEAFF. The DNA of the CDR3 is TGTGCCAGCAGTTATTACGGCACTGAAGCTTTCTTT.

The chain is built from TRBV7-8 and TRBJ2-3; 10 bases are a match to TRBD2. J lost 3 bases, V lost 5 bases, and 5 bases had no gene match. This CDR3 is built from 15 residues. Germline loops: CDR1 SGHVS, CDR2 FQNEAQ. The CDR3 reads CASSPVGLATDTQYF. The CDR3 bases are TGTGCCAGCAGCCCGGTGGGACTAGCGACAGATACGCAGTATTTT. The variable domain in full, completed from reference TRBV7-8 and TRBJ2-3, reads GAGVSQSPRYKVAKRGQDVALRCDPISGHVSLFWYQQALGQGPEFLTYFQNEAQLDKSGLPSDRFFAERPEGSVSTLKIQRTQQEDSAVYLCASSPVGLATDTQYFGPGTRLTVL.

V and J are TRBV4-1 and TRBJ1-1; the D gene is possibly TRBD1 (6 bases). The CDR3 sequence is 19 residues long. Germline CDR1 reads MGHRA; CDR2 reads YSYEKL. V dropped 8 bases and J dropped 6 bases, with 34 bases sitting between them. CDR3 bases: TGCGCCAGCCGGATGCAGGGGTTTGACCGCGTTGTATCGGCCGCTGAAGCTTTCTTT. Protein product: CASRMQGFDRVVSAAEAFF.

V is TRBV4-1 and J is TRBJ2-1, with 9 bases identical to TRBD2. V was pared by 0 bases and J by 14 bases, with 5 bases of the junction left unmatched. The germline V gene has CDR1 MGHRA and CDR2 YSYEKL. The CDR3 spans 13 residues. CDR3 nucleotide sequence: TGCGCCAGCAGCCAAGAGACGGTAGCGGGGGAGTTCTTC. It encodes CASSQETVAGEFF.

This rearrangement joins TRBV6-5 to TRBJ2-6, with no clear D. The CDR3 consists of 14 residues. The V gene lost 6 bases and the J gene lost 0 bases, with 6 bases spanning the gap. Per the germline V gene, CDR1 is MNHEY and CDR2 is SVGAGI. The CDR3 nucleotides are TGTGCCAGCAGGGATGACTCTGGGGCCAACGTCCTGACTTTC. The encoded protein is CASRDDSGANVLTF.